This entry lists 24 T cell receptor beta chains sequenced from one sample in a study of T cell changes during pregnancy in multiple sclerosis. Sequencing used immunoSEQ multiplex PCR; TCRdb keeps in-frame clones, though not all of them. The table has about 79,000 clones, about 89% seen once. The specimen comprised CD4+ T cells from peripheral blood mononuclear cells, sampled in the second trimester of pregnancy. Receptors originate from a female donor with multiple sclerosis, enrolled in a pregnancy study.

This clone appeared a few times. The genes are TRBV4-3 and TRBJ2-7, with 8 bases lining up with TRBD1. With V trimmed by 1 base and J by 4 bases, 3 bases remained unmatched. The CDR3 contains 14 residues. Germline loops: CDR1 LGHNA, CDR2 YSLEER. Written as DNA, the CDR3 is TGCGCCAGCAGCCAAGGGACAGGGCGATACGAGCAGTACTTC. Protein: CASSQGTGRYEQYF.

In nucleotides, the CDR3 is TGTGCCAGCAGTTTATCGTCAGGGCATTCCACAGATACGCAGTATTTT. Translation: CASSLSSGHSTDTQYF. The chain uses TRBV27 and TRBJ2-3, with D possibly being TRBD1 (5 bases). The CDR3 has 16 residues. V gave up 0 bases and J gave up 2 bases, with 12 bases separating them. Germline V gene data show CDR1 as MNHEY and CDR2 as SMNVEV (reference sequence).

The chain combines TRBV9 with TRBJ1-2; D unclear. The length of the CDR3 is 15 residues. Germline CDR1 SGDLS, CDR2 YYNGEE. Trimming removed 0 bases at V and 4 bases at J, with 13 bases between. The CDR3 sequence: CASSVDGGVFYGYTF. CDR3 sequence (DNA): TGTGCCAGCAGCGTAGACGGAGGAGTTTTCTATGGCTACACCTTC.

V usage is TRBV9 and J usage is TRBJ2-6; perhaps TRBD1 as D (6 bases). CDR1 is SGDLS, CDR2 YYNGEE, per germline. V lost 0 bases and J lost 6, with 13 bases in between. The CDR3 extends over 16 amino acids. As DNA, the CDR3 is TGTGCCAGCAGCGTAGTTTCAGGGGTAACGGCCAACGTCCTGACTTTC. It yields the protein CASSVVSGVTANVLTF.

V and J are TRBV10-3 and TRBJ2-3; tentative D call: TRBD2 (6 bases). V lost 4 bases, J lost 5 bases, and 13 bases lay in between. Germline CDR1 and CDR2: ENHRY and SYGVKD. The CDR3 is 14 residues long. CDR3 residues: CAISVRELVDTQYF. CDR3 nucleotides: TGTGCCATCAGTGTTCGGGAGCTGGTAGATACGCAGTATTTT.

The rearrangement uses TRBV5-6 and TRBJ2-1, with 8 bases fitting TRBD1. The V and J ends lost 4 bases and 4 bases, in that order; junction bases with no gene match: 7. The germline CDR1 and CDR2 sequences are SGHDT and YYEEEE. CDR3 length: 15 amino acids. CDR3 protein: CASSRRQGSYNEQFF. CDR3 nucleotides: TGTGCCAGCAGCAGGAGACAGGGGTCGTACAATGAGCAGTTCTTC.

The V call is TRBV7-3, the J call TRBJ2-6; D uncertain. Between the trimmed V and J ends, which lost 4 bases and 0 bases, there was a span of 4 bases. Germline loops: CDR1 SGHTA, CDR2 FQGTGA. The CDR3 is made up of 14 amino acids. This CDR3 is CASSSHSGANVLTF. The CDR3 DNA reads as TGTGCCAGCAGCTCCCACTCTGGGGCCAACGTCCTGACTTTC.

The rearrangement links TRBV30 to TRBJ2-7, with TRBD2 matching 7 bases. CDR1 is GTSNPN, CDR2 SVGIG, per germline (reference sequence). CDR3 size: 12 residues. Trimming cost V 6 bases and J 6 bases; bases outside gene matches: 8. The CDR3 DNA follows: TGTGCCTGCACTGCCGGGGGGAGCGAGCAGTACTTC. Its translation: CACTAGGSEQYF.

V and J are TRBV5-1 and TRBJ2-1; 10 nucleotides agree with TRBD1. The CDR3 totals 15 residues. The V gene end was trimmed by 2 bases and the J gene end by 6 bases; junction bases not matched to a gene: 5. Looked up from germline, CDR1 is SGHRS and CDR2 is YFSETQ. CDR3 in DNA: TGCGCCAGCAGCTTTAGCGGGACAGGGGTCAATGAGCAGTTCTTC. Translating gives CASSFSGTGVNEQFF. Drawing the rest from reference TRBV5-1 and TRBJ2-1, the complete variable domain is KAGVTQTPRYLIKTRGQQVTLSCSPISGHRSVSWYQQTPGQGLQFLFEYFSETQRNKGNFPGRFSGRQFSNSRSEMNVSTLELGDSALYLCASSFSGTGVNEQFFGPGTRLTVL.

The CDR3 DNA reads TGTGCCAGCAGCTTAAATCAGGCCGGGGAGCTGTTTTTT. This codes for CASSLNQAGELFF. V gene TRBV7-7 combines with J gene TRBJ2-2, with D unclear. V lost 2 bases and J 6 bases, leaving 7 bases between the germline ends. The CDR3 sequence is 13 residues long. Germline CDR1 is SSHAT and CDR2 is FNYEAQ (reference sequence).

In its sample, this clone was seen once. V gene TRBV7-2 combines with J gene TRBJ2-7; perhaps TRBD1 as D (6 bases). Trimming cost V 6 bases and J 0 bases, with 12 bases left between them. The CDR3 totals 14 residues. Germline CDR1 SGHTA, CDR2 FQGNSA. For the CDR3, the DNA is TGTGCCAGCAGACCAACAGGGAACTCCTACGAGCAGTACTTC. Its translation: CASRPTGNSYEQYF.

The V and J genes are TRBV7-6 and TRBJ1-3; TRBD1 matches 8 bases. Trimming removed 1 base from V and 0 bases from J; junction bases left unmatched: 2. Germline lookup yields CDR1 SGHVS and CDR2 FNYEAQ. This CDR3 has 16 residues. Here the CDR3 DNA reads TGTGCCAGCAGCTTAGGACAGGGGTACTCTGGAAACACCATATATTTT. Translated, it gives CASSLGQGYSGNTIYF.

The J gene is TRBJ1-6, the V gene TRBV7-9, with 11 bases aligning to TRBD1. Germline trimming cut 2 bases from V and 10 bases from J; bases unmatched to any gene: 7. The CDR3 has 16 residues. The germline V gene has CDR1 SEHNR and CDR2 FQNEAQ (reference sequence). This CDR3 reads CASSLHRDRGRSPLHF. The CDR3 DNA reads TGTGCCAGCAGCTTACACCGGGACAGGGGGAGGTCACCCCTCCACTTT.

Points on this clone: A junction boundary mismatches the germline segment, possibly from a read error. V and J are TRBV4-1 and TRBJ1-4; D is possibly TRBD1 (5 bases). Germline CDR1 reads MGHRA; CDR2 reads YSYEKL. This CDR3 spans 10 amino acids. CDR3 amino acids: CASGGDGQVF. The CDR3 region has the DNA TGCGCCAGCGGAGGGGACGGTCAGGTTTTT.

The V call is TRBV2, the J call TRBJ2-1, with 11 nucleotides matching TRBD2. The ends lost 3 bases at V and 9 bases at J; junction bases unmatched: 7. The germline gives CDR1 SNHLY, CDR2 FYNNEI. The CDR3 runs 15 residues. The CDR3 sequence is CASSDQLAGVGEQFF. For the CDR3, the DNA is TGTGCCAGCAGTGACCAACTAGCGGGAGTGGGTGAGCAGTTCTTC.

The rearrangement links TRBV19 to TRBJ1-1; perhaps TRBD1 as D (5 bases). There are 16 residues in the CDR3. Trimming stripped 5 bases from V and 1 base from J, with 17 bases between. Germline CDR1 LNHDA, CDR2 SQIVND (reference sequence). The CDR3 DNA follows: TGTGCCAGTAGTCCTGGCCCCCCGGGGGGGAACACTGAAGCTTTCTTT. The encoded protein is CASSPGPPGGNTEAFF. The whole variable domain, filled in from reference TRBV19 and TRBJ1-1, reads DGGITQSPKYLFRKEGQNVTLSCEQNLNHDAMYWYRQDPGQGLRLIYYSQIVNDFQKGDIAEGYSVSREKKESFPLTVTSAQKNPTAFYLCASSPGPPGGNTEAFFGQGTRLTVV.

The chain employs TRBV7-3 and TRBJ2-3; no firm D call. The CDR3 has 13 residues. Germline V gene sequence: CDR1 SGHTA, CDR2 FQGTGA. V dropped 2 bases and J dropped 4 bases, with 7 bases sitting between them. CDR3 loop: CASSLLSSDTQYF. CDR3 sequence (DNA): TGTGCCAGCAGCTTACTCAGTTCAGATACGCAGTATTTT.

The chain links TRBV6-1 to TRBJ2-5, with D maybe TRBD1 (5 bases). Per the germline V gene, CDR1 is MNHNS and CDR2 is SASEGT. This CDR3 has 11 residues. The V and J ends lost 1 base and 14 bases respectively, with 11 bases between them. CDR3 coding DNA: TGTGCCAGCAGTGAAGTAGGCAGGGATTACTTC. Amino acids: CASSEVGRDYF.

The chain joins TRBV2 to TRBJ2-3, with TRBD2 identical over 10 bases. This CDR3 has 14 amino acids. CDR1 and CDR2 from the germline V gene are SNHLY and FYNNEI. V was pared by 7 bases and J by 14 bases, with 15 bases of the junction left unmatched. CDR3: CASTQTPLAGELYF. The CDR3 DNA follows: TGTGCCAGCACCCAGACGCCCCTAGCGGGAGAGCTGTATTTT.

This CDR3 is CASSYSTVDYTEAFF. Here the CDR3 DNA reads TGTGCCAGCAGTTACTCGACAGTGGATTACACTGAAGCTTTCTTT. The chain recombines TRBV6-5 with TRBJ1-1; weak D call: TRBD1 (5 bases). The V end was cut by 0 bases, the J end by 3 bases, with 11 bases between. Germline CDR1 is MNHEY and CDR2 is SVGAGI. The CDR3 is 15 amino acids.

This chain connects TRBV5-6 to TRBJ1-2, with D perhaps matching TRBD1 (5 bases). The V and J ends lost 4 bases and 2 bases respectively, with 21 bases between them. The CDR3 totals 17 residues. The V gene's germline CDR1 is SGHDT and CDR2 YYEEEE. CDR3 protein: CASSPRLGHPMNYGYTF. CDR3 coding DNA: TGTGCCAGCAGCCCGAGGTTGGGGCACCCCATGAACTATGGCTACACCTTC.

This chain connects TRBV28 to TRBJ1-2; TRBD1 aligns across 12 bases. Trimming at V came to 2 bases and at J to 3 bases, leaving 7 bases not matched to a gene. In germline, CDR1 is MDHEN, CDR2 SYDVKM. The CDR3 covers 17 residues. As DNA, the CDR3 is TGTGCCAGCAGTTTAGGGGGGACAGGGGGCTTAGACTATGGCTACACCTTC. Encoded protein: CASSLGGTGGLDYGYTF.

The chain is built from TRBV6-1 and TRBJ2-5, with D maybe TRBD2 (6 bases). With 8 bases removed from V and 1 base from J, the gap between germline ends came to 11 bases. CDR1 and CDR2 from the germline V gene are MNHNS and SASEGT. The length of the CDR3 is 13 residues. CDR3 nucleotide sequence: TGTGCCAGCTCGGAGGGCCCCCAAGAGACCCAGTACTTC. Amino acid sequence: CASSEGPQETQYF.

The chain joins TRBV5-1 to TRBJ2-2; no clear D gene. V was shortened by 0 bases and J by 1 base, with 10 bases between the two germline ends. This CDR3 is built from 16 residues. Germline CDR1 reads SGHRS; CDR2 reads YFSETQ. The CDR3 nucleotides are TGCGCCAGCAGCTTGGGGCTAGGTCAGAACACCGGGGAGCTGTTTTTT. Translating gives CASSLGLGQNTGELFF.